Listed below are T cell receptor beta chains from one sample, sequenced in a study of CD8+CD57+ T cells in acquired aplastic anemia. One entry per CDR3 protein, called by TCRdb with MiXCR from the reads. The sample consists of hundreds of thousands of distinct CDR3 sequences, roughly 34% of them appearing once. The sequencing input was sorted CD4+, CD8+, or CD8+CD57+ T cells (not recorded which) from PBMCs. These receptor sequences come from a human donor with aplastic anemia. The CDR3 runs from the conserved cysteine through the conserved F or W. Fields, in order: J gene, CDR3 length, D gene, clone size, V gene, CDR3 DNA, CDR3 protein. A D gene is named only where the DNA matches it firmly. Rows may omit the clone size; those that give it use once, few, many or a size class.

>TRBJ1-1|11|.|.|TRBV3-1
TGTGCCAGCAGCCAAGAAAGTGGCGCTTTCTTT
CASSQESGAFF
>TRBJ1-1|13|TRBD1|.|TRBV20-1
TGCAGTGCTTCTCGGACAGGGGACACTGAAGCTTTCTTT
CSASRTGDTEAFF
>TRBJ2-2|18|TRBD1|.|TRBV5-1
TGCGCCAGCAGCTTTCGACCGGGACAGGGATGGGACACCGGGGAGCTGTTTTTT
CASSFRPGQGWDTGELFF
>TRBJ2-7|15|TRBD2|many|TRBV7-9
TGTGCCAGCAGCAACGGACTAGCGGTCGGTAACGAGCAGTACTTC
CASSNGLAVGNEQYF
>TRBJ2-7|13|.|many|TRBV7-6
TGTGCCAGCAGCTTTAAAGGAGGTCCCGAGCAGTACTTC
CASSFKGGPEQYF
>TRBJ2-1|12|.|.|TRBV7-2
TGTGCCATCAGTAGACTAGTCAATGAGCAGTTCTTC
CAISRLVNEQFF
>TRBJ2-7|12|.|many|TRBV29-1
TGCAGCGGGGGGGACAGCACCTACGAGCAGTACTTC
CSGGDSTYEQYF
>TRBJ1-1|12|.|.|TRBV29-1
TGCAGCGCCTGGGAACAGGGCGTTGAGGCTTTCTTT
CSAWEQGVEAFF
>TRBJ1-1|14|.|many|TRBV7-2
TGTGCCAGCAGCCCCTGGGGCACGAACACTGAAGCTTTCTTT
CASSPWGTNTEAFF
>TRBJ1-6|13|.|many|TRBV20-1
TGCAGTGCTAGAGGTTCCAGTAATTCACCCCTCCACTTT
CSARGSSNSPLHF
>TRBJ2-6|14|.|.|TRBV7-9
TGTGCCAGCAGCTTACCCTCTGGGGCCAACGTCCTGACTTTC
CASSLPSGANVLTF
>TRBJ2-5|16|.|few|TRBV9
TGTGCCAGCAGCCCCGTGGGGGTTCTTGGCATAGAGACCCAGTACTTC
CASSPVGVLGIETQYF
>TRBJ1-6|14|TRBD1|many|TRBV19
TGTGCCAGTAGTACCGGGACAGCGAATTCACCCCTCCACTTT
CASSTGTANSPLHF
>TRBJ1-4|15|TRBD1|few|TRBV5-4
TGTGCCAGCAGCTTGGCTGGGACAGGTCACGAAAAACTGTTTTTT
CASSLAGTGHEKLFF
>TRBJ1-2|12|.|.|TRBV29-1
TGCAGCGCTTACCGGGACCGTGATGGCTACACCTTC
CSAYRDRDGYTF
>TRBJ1-2|17|.|.|TRBV4-3
TGCGCCAGCAGCCAAGGGGGGGTCCCCAAGGGTGGCTATGGCTACACCTTC
CASSQGGVPKGGYGYTF
>TRBJ1-1|14|TRBD1|.|TRBV2
TGTGCCAGCAGGGACAGGGGGCCGAACACTGAAGCTTTCTTT
CASRDRGPNTEAFF
>TRBJ2-7|15|.|.|TRBV15
TGTGCCACCAGCAGCGGGACCCGTAATGGGGCCGAGCGGTACTTC
CATSSGTRNGAERYF
>TRBJ1-5|13|.|few|TRBV19
TGTGCCAGTAGTATCCCAGGGGCTCAGCCCCAGCATTTT
CASSIPGAQPQHF
>TRBJ2-5|15|TRBD2|many|TRBV19
TGTGCCAGTACCACCTGGCGGGGGGGCCAGGAGACCCAGTACTTC
CASTTWRGGQETQYF
>TRBJ1-4|15|.|.|TRBV19
TGTGCCAGTAGCGTATGGCTTTCAACTAATGAAAAACTGTTTTTT
CASSVWLSTNEKLFF
>TRBJ1-2|17|TRBD1|.|TRBV4-2
TGTGCCAGCAGGCGCACAGGGGGGGGAGATATTAACTATGGCTACACCTTC
CASRRTGGGDINYGYTF
>TRBJ1-5|17|.|.|TRBV11-1
TGTGCCAGCAGCTTAGTCACCTTAAACAGGACTAATCAGCCCCAGCATTTT
CASSLVTLNRTNQPQHF
>TRBJ1-1|17|.|.|TRBV25-1
TGTGCCAGCAGGAAAGGCCTTTGGGGGGGACGAGGCACTGAAGCTTTCTTT
CASRKGLWGGRGTEAFF